This TCR beta chain was captured in a study of T-cell memory formation after mild COVID-19. Study-wide results and caveats: The study found contracting CD4+ clones mainly in CM and EM and contracting CD8+ clones in EMRA. Contracting clones from day 15 to 85 showed balanced CD4/CD8; later expanders favored CD4+. Pre-infection memory held some responding clones, suggesting pre-existing cross-reactive T cells responded.

On this clonotype: Its antigen is not identified.

TCRdb re-called the 5' RACE reads through MiXCR, storing one row per CDR3 protein. The data show approximately 340,000 distinct CDR3 sequences, more than 15% seen once. The CDR3 totals 11 residues. The V gene's germline CDR1 is LNHNV and CDR2 YYDKDF (reference sequence). Trimming stripped 6 bases from V and 2 bases from J, with 4 bases between. Sample: PBMCs or a T cell subset sorted from them (not recorded which). This receptor was obtained from a man between 18 and 35 years old who had mild COVID-19 (a few samples of this study predate the infection). Cell type and time point are not known. The rearrangement joins TRBV15 to TRBJ1-2; D gene uncertain. Here the CDR3 reads CATSRNYGYTF. CDR3 in DNA: TGTGCCACCAGTCGAAACTATGGCTACACCTTC.